The rows below give T cell receptor beta chains drawn from one sample of a study of control samples from healthy donors and cancer patients. Profiling relied on immunoSEQ multiplex PCR, and the TCRdb table lists in-frame clones only, not all of them. The table lists roughly 93,000 clones, roughly nine tenths of them singletons. Source material: PBMCs. The origin of the receptors is a woman aged 50 to 60 with colorectal cancer. Each CDR3 is given with its conserved first and last residue. D genes are given only for firm matches.

j_call | v_call | d_call | cdr3_nt | cdr3_aa
TRBJ2-5 | TRBV2 | TRBD1 | TGTGCCAGCAGAGAGACTTCCGGGACAGGGGAGACCCAGTACTTC | CASRETSGTGETQYF
TRBJ1-5 | TRBV4-1 | TRBD1 | TGCGCCAGCAGCCACTCGGGACAGAGCAATCAGCCCCAGCATTTT | CASSHSGQSNQPQHF
TRBJ2-3 | TRBV2 | . | TGTGCCAGCAGTGGGACCGGCACAGATACGCAGTATTTT | CASSGTGTDTQYF
TRBJ2-3 | TRBV15 | . | TGTGCCACCAGCAGAAACAGAGGGGGGTTGGACACAGATACGCAGTATTTT | CATSRNRGGLDTDTQYF
TRBJ1-2 | TRBV25-1 | . | TGTGCCAGCAGTGTAGGGGCATCTGGCTACACCTTC | CASSVGASGYTF
TRBJ1-6 | TRBV28 | . | TGTGCCAGCAGCCAAATGTCGGGGAGCAATTCACCCCTCCACTTT | CASSQMSGSNSPLHF
TRBJ2-5 | TRBV4-3 | . | TGCGCCAGCAGCACGGGTGGGGGGCGCTACCAAGAGACCCAGTACTTC | CASSTGGGRYQETQYF
TRBJ1-5 | TRBV6-1 | . | TGTGCCAGCAGTGAAGAATATCCCCAGCATTTT | CASSEEYPQHF
TRBJ2-3 | TRBV4-1 | . | TGCGCCAGCAGCCAAGGTGGGGTGCTCCAGACAGATACGCAGTATTTT | CASSQGGVLQTDTQYF
TRBJ2-5 | TRBV5-5 | . | TGTGCCAGCAGCTTGTGGCAGGGGGAGACCCAGTACTTC | CASSLWQGETQYF
TRBJ2-1 | TRBV2 | TRBD1 | TGTGCCAGCAGTGCTGACAGGGGCAATGAGCAGTTCTTC | CASSADRGNEQFF
TRBJ1-5 | TRBV18 | TRBD1 | TGTGCCAGCTCAAGGACAGGGGGCGGAAGCAATCAGCCCCAGCATTTT | CASSRTGGGSNQPQHF
TRBJ2-3 | TRBV2 | . | TGTGCCAGCAGGGTCATTGGGTTTGCAGATACGCAGTATTTT | CASRVIGFADTQYF
TRBJ2-3 | TRBV29-1 | . | TGCAGCGTTTTGTTGGCGGGGCGGGATACGCAGTATTTT | CSVLLAGRDTQYF
TRBJ2-5 | TRBV6-2/TRBV6-3 | TRBD2 | TGTGCCAGCAGTTACTCGGCTGGGAGGGGTGAGACCCAGTACTTC | CASSYSAGRGETQYF
TRBJ1-2 | TRBV4-1 | . | TGCGCCAGCAGCCAAGAGGGGAGGGCAGGGGAGGGCTACACCTTC | CASSQEGRAGEGYTF
TRBJ2-5 | TRBV6-6 | . | TGTGCCAGCAGAGGCAACAGGGTGGGCGAGACCCAGTACTTC | CASRGNRVGETQYF
TRBJ1-5 | TRBV19 | . | TGTGCCAGTAGTATAGAGGGTGGGGGTCAGCCCCAGCATTTT | CASSIEGGGQPQHF
TRBJ1-2 | TRBV6-7 | . | TGTGCCAGCAGTCCTCACCGAAGGAGCCACTATGGCTACACCTTC | CASSPHRRSHYGYTF